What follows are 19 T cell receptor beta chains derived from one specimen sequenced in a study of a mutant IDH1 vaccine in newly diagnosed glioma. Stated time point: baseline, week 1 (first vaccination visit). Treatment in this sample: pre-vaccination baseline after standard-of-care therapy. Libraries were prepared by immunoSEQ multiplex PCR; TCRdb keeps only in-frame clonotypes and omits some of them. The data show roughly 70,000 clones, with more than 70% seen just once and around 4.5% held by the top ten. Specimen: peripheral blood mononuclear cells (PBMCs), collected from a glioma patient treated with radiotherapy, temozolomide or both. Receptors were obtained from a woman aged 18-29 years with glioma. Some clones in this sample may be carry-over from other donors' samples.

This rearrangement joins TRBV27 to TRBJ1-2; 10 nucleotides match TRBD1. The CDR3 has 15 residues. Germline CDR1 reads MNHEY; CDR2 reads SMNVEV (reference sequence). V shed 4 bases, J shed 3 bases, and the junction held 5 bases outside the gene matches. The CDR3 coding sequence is TGTGCCAGCAGTTCGACAGGGGGCGAAGACTATGGCTACACCTTC. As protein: CASSSTGGEDYGYTF.

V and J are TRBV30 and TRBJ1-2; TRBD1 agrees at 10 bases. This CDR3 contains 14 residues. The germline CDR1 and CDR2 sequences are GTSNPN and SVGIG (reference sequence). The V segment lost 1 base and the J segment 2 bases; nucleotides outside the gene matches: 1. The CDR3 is CAWSGTGGNYGYTF. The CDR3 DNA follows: TGTGCCTGGAGTGGGACAGGGGGAAACTATGGCTACACCTTC.

CDR3 protein: CSVGQATYGYTF. DNA for the CDR3: TGCAGCGTTGGGCAGGCCACCTATGGCTACACCTTC. The V and J genes are TRBV29-1 and TRBJ1-2, with D unclear. The CDR3 totals 12 residues. Trimming took off 4 bases at V and 4 bases at J, with 10 bases between the two ends. Germline CDR1 is SQVTM and CDR2 is ANQGSEA.

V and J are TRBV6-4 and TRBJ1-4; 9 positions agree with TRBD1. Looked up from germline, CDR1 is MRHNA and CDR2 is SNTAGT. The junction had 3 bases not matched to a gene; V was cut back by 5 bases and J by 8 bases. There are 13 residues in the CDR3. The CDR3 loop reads CASSRDREEKLFF. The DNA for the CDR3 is TGTGCCAGCAGTCGGGACAGGGAAGAAAAACTGTTTTTT.

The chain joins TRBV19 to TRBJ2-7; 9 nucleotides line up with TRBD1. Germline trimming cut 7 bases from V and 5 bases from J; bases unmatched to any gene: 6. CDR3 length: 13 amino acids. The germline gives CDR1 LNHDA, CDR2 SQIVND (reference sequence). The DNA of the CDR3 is TGTGCCAGTACCGGGACAGGGTACCACGAGCAGTACTTC. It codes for CASTGTGYHEQYF. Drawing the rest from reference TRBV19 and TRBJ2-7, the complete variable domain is DGGITQSPKYLFRKEGQNVTLSCEQNLNHDAMYWYRQDPGQGLRLIYYSQIVNDFQKGDIAEGYSVSREKKESFPLTVTSAQKNPTAFYLCASTGTGYHEQYFGPGTRLTVT.

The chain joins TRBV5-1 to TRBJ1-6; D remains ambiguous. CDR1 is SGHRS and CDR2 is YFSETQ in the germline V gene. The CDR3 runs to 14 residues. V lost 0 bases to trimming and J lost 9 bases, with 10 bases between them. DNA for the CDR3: TGCGCCAGCAGCTTGGGGAGGTCGGTTTCACCCCTCCACTTT. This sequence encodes CASSLGRSVSPLHF.

As DNA, the CDR3 is TGTGCCAGCAGCGTAGCGGGAGGTCGTTACGAGCAGTACTTC. Residues: CASSVAGGRYEQYF. The V call is TRBV9, the J call TRBJ2-7; TRBD2 aligns across 7 bases. Germline V gives CDR1 SGDLS, CDR2 YYNGEE. This CDR3 has 14 residues. With 0 bases clipped from V and 4 bases from J, the junction kept 4 bases outside the gene matches.

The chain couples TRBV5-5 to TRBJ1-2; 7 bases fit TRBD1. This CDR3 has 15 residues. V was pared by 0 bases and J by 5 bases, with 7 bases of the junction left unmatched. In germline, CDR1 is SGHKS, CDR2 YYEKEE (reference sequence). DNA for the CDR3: TGTGCCAGCAGCTTGGGTGACAGGGTACGGTATGGCTACACCTTC. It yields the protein CASSLGDRVRYGYTF.

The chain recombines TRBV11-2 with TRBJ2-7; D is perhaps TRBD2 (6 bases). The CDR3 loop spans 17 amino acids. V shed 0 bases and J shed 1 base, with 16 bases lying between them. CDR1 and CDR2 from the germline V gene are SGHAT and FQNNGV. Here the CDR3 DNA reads TGTGCCAGCAGCTTAGACGAGGACATAGCGGATTCCTACGAGCAGTACTTC. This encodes CASSLDEDIADSYEQYF.

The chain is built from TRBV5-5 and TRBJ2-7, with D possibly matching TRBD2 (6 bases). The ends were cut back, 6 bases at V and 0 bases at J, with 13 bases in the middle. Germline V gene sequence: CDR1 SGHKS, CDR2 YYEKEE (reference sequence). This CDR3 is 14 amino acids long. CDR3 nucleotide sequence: TGTGCCAGCACCACGGGAGTGATCTCCTACGAGCAGTACTTC. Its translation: CASTTGVISYEQYF.

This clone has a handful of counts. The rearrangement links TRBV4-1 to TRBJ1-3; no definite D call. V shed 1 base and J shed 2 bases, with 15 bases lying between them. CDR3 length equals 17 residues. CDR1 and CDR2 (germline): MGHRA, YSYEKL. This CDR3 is CASSQGALRRTGNTIYF. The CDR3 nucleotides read TGCGCCAGCAGCCAAGGGGCCCTTAGGCGAACTGGAAACACCATATATTTT.

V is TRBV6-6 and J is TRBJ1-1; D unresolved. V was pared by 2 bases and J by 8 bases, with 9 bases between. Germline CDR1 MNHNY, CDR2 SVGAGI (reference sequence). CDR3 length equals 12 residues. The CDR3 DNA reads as TGTGCCAGCAGTTACGCCCCAAGAGAAGCTTTCTTT. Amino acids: CASSYAPREAFF.

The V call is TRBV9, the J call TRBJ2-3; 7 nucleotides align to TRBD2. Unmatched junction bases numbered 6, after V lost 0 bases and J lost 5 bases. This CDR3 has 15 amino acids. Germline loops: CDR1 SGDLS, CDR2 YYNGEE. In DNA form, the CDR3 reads TGTGCCAGCAGCGTAGGGGCGGGAGCAGGAGATACGCAGTATTTT. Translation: CASSVGAGAGDTQYF.

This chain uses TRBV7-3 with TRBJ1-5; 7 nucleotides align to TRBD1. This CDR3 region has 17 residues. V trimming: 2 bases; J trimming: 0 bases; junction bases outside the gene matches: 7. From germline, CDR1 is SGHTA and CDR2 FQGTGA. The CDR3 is CASSLGTVTRSNQPQHF. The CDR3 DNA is TGTGCCAGCAGCTTAGGGACAGTGACCCGTAGCAATCAGCCCCAGCATTTT.

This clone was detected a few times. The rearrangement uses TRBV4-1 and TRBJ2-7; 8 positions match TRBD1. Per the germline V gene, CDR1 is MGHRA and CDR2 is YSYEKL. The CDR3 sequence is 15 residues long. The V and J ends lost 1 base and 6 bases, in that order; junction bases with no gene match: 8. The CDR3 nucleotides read TGCGCCAGCAGCCAAGCTGAAAGGACAGGGAGCGAGCAGTACTTC. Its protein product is CASSQAERTGSEQYF.

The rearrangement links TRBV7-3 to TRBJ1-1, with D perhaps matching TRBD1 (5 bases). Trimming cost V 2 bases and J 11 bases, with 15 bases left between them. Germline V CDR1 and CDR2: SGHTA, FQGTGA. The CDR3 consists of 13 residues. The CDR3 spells CASSLSGGVFAFF. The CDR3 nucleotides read TGTGCCAGCAGCTTATCAGGAGGGGTGTTCGCTTTCTTT.

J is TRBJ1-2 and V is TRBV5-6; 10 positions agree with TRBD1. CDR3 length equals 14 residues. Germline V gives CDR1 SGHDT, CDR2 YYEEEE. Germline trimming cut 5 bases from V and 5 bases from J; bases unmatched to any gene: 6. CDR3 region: CASRPGQGWYGYTF. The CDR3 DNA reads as TGTGCCAGCAGGCCGGGACAGGGGTGGTATGGCTACACCTTC.

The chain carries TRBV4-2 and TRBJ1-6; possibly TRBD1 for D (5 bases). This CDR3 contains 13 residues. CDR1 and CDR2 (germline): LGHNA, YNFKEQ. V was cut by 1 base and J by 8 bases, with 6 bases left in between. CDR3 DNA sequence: TGTGCCAGCAGCCAAGCCAGGGATTCACCCCTCCACTTT. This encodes CASSQARDSPLHF.

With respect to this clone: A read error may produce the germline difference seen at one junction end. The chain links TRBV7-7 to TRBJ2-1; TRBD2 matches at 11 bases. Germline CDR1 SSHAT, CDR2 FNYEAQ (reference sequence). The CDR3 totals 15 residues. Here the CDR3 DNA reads TGTGCTAGCAGCCGGACTAGCGGGCTCTACAATGAGCAGTTCTTC. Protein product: CASSRTSGLYNEQFF.